Following are 19 T cell receptor beta chains from one sample sequenced in a study of blood T cell repertoires in COVID-19. Clones were read by immunoSEQ multiplex PCR, and TCRdb kept only the in-frame ones, dropping some. The top ten clones hold around 30% of a sample with roughly 63,000 clones, roughly 78% of them seen once. Sequenced material: peripheral blood. The receptors here all came from a human donor in a cohort sampled during active COVID-19.

The chain employs TRBV7-3 and TRBJ2-3; 8 nucleotides line up with TRBD1. There are 15 residues in the CDR3. After removal of 2 bases from V and 6 bases from J, the junction contained 7 bases not matched to a gene. Germline V gene data show CDR1 as SGHTA and CDR2 as FQGTGA. The DNA of the CDR3 is TGTGCCAGCAGCTTATCAGGGACAGGTTGGGATACGCAGTATTTT. Encoded protein: CASSLSGTGWDTQYF. Drawing the rest from reference TRBV7-3 and TRBJ2-3, the complete variable domain is GAGVSQTPSNKVTEKGKYVELRCDPISGHTALYWYRQSLGQGPEFLIYFQGTGAADDSGLPNDRFFAVRPEGSVSTLKIQRTERGDSAVYLCASSLSGTGWDTQYFGPGTRLTVL.

The chain is built from TRBV5-4 and TRBJ1-3, with 10 nucleotides matching TRBD1. V shed 0 bases, J shed 4 bases, and the junction held 4 bases outside the gene matches. This CDR3 contains 16 residues. Per germline, CDR1 SGHNT and CDR2 YYREEE (reference sequence). CDR3 amino acids: CASSLAGDRGGNTIYF. DNA for the CDR3: TGTGCCAGCAGCTTGGCCGGGGACAGGGGCGGAAACACCATATATTTT.

The gene calls are TRBV15 and TRBJ1-2, with TRBD1 matching over 7 bases. V lost 5 bases and J lost 6; bases outside the gene matches: 12. Germline CDR1 is LNHNV and CDR2 is YYDKDF (reference sequence). The CDR3 has 15 residues. The DNA for the CDR3 is TGTGCCACCAGCGAACTATCCGGGACAGTAGATGGCTACACCTTC. Translation: CATSELSGTVDGYTF.

The V gene is TRBV29-1, the J gene TRBJ1-1, with 8 positions matching TRBD1. Per germline, CDR1 SQVTM and CDR2 ANQGSEA. Trimming removed 7 bases from V and 4 bases from J; junction bases left unmatched: 8. The CDR3 length is 13 residues. CDR3 DNA sequence: TGCAGCGCAGGACAGGGCGGGGGCACTGAAGCTTTCTTT. Translated: CSAGQGGGTEAFF.

The J gene is TRBJ2-7, the V gene TRBV6-2 or TRBV6-3, with 7 bases aligning to TRBD2. CDR1 is MNHEY and CDR2 is SVGEGT in the germline V gene. V shed 2 bases and J 2 bases; nucleotides not matched to a gene: 9. The length of the CDR3 is 16 residues. CDR3 DNA: TGTGCCAGCAGTTACGATGGAGCGGGGCCGCCCTACGAGCAGTACTTC. It specifies CASSYDGAGPPYEQYF.

The V gene is TRBV5-4, the J gene TRBJ2-1, with 10 bases identical to TRBD2. The CDR3 covers 16 residues. V lost 0 bases to trimming and J lost 6 bases; unmatched junction nucleotides: 6. In germline, CDR1 is SGHNT, CDR2 YYREEE (reference sequence). CDR3 nucleotide sequence: TGTGCCAGCAGCTTGGCGACTAGCGGGTATCTCAATGAGCAGTTCTTC. Translated: CASSLATSGYLNEQFF. Variable domain in full (rest from reference TRBV5-4 and TRBJ2-1): ETGVTQSPTHLIKTRGQQVTLRCSSQSGHNTVSWYQQALGQGPQFIFQYYREEENGRGNFPPRFSGLQFPNYSSELNVNALELDDSALYLCASSLATSGYLNEQFFGPGTRLTVL.

The table lists this clone with a count of one. This chain uses TRBV7-6 with TRBJ2-3, with TRBD1 matching over 7 bases. The CDR3 has 15 residues. Germline V gene data show CDR1 as SGHVS and CDR2 as FNYEAQ. J was trimmed by 1 base and V by 6 bases; bases with no gene match: 7. In DNA form, the CDR3 reads TGTGCCAGCAGTGAGGGTGACAGGGGCACAGATACGCAGTATTTT. It specifies CASSEGDRGTDTQYF.

V is TRBV5-4 and J is TRBJ1-1; 9 bases are a match to TRBD1. The CDR3 runs 14 residues. V lost 0 bases to trimming and J lost 10 bases; unmatched junction nucleotides: 7. Per germline, CDR1 SGHNT and CDR2 YYREEE (reference sequence). The CDR3 region is CASSLVGQGSGAFF. Here the CDR3 DNA reads TGTGCCAGCAGCTTGGTGGGACAGGGATCGGGAGCTTTCTTT.

The gene calls are TRBV6-5 and TRBJ2-2, with D possibly matching TRBD2 (6 bases). V lost 8 bases, J lost 6 bases, and 16 bases lay in between. The CDR3 covers 14 residues. Germline V gene data show CDR1 as MNHEY and CDR2 as SVGAGI. CDR3 bases: TGTGCCAGCGGAGGGGATTGGAAGGCCGGGGAGCTGTTTTTT. Translation gives CASGGDWKAGELFF.

In nucleotides, the CDR3 is TGCGCCAGCTCCCGGGAGGGTGGCGAAAAACTGTTTTTT. This gives the protein CASSREGGEKLFF. The chain carries TRBV5-1 and TRBJ1-4; D is ambiguous. Germline assignment: CDR1 SGHRS and CDR2 YFSETQ. Trimming pared 7 bases from V and 8 bases from J, leaving 15 bases between. There are 13 residues in the CDR3.

This clone was counted a few times. This chain connects TRBV15 to TRBJ1-2; D is ambiguous. The germline CDR1 and CDR2 sequences are LNHNV and YYDKDF (reference sequence). V gave up 0 bases and J gave up 7 bases, with 15 bases separating them. CDR3 length: 15 residues. DNA for the CDR3: TGTGCCACCAGCAGAGATCGAGAGGGAGGCTCTGGCTACACCTTC. Protein product: CATSRDREGGSGYTF.

The CDR3 DNA follows: TGTGCTAGTGGTGCCGGGACAGGGGCCTACAATGAGCAGTTCTTC. Its translation is CASGAGTGAYNEQFF. V and J are TRBV12-5 and TRBJ2-1, with 10 bases identical to TRBD1. Losses at the gene ends were 5 bases for V and 2 bases for J; bases not matched to a gene: 3. Per the germline V gene, CDR1 is LGHNT and CDR2 is FRNRAP. This CDR3 has 15 amino acids.

This clone was counted between two and nine times. J is TRBJ1-1 and V is TRBV6-5; D gene uncertain. Trimming cost V 3 bases and J 9 bases, with 8 bases left between them. CDR3 length equals 11 residues. From germline, CDR1 is MNHEY and CDR2 SVGAGI. DNA of the CDR3: TGTGCCAGCAGTTATGGGCTAAAAGCTTTCTTT. Its protein product is CASSYGLKAFF.

The rearrangement joins TRBV7-2 to TRBJ1-2; 8 bases agree with TRBD1. The CDR3 is made up of 14 amino acids. Germline CDR1 reads SGHTA; CDR2 reads FQGNSA. J gave up 5 bases and V 3 bases, and 5 bases lay outside the gene matches. For the CDR3, the DNA is TGTGCCAGCAGCTTGGGGGACAGGCCATATGGCTACACCTTC. This encodes CASSLGDRPYGYTF.

For this clone: The conserved final phenylalanine or tryptophan is absent from the CDR3, which likely points to a read error. The DNA is left out, because the CDR3 cannot be placed on it with certainty; the CDR3 is given as TCRdb lists it. The chain combines TRBV4-1 with TRBJ2-4; the table gives TRBD1 as D, unverified against the DNA. The CDR3 adds up to 15 amino acids, both ends counted. Germline lookup yields CDR1 MGHRA and CDR2 YSYEKL. CDR3 loop: CASSHVTGTGAVVSL.

This clone was seen only a few times. The rearrangement joins TRBV7-3 to TRBJ2-1; TRBD2 aligns across 8 bases. The CDR3 has 15 residues. V was pared by 2 bases and J by 9 bases, with 9 bases of the junction left unmatched. From germline, CDR1 is SGHTA and CDR2 FQGTGA. This chain's CDR3 is CASSLPGLARGEQFF. The CDR3 DNA is TGTGCCAGCAGCTTACCCGGACTAGCTCGGGGTGAGCAGTTCTTC.

This clone was picked up a small number of times. The chain recombines TRBV7-9 with TRBJ2-1; 8 positions agree with TRBD2. V gave up 1 base and J gave up 9 bases; unmatched junction bases: 11. Germline V gene lookup returns CDR1 SEHNR and CDR2 FQNEAQ (reference sequence). The CDR3 consists of 16 residues. The DNA for the CDR3 is TGTGCCAGCAGCTTAGGATGTAGTCAGCGGGAGACTGAGCAGTTCTTC. Translating gives CASSLGCSQRETEQFF. Full variable domain (rest looked up from reference TRBV7-9 and TRBJ2-1): DTGVSQNPRHKITKRGQNVTFRCDPISEHNRLYWYRQTLGQGPEFLTYFQNEAQLEKSRLLSDRFSAERPKGSFSTLEIQRTEQGDSAMYLCASSLGCSQRETEQFFGPGTRLTVL.

The V call is TRBV18, the J call TRBJ1-5; no clear D. V shed 6 bases and J shed 0 bases, with 9 bases lying between them. Germline V gene lookup returns CDR1 KGHSH and CDR2 LQKENI. The CDR3 covers 14 residues. The CDR3, as DNA: TGTGCCAGCTCGTACACCAATAGCAATCAGCCCCAGCATTTT. Its protein is CASSYTNSNQPQHF.

The CDR3 is CASSELPYEQYF. DNA of the CDR3: TGTGCCAGCAGTGAACTCCCCTACGAGCAGTACTTC. This rearrangement joins TRBV6-1 to TRBJ2-7; unclear D gene. In germline, CDR1 is MNHNS, CDR2 SASEGT. The length of the CDR3 is 12 residues. The V end was cut by 2 bases, the J end by 2 bases, with 4 bases between.